This TCR beta chain was obtained from a study of T cell changes during pregnancy in multiple sclerosis. The protocol was immunoSEQ multiplex PCR, while the TCRdb copy is restricted to in-frame clones and leaves out a portion. The sample includes 60,000 to 75,000 clones, roughly 92% of them seen just once. This clone appeared a few times. The CDR3 has 15 amino acids. The V gene's germline CDR1 is SGHTA and CDR2 FQGTGA. Trimming removed 4 bases from V and 5 bases from J; junction bases left unmatched: 8. This sequence joins TRBV7-3 and TRBJ2-5; 9 bases match TRBD2. The clonotype originates from a female donor with multiple sclerosis, enrolled in a pregnancy study. The starting material was peripheral blood, obtained in the second trimester of pregnancy. The CDR3 DNA sequence: TGTGCCAGCAGCTCAGTCAGCGGGGGGTTCGAGACCCAGTACTTC. Translated, it gives CASSSVSGGFETQYF.